The 32 T cell receptor beta chains reported below all come from one sample, sequenced in a study of T cells in Graves' hyperthyroidism and ophthalmopathy. RNA transcripts gave rise to amplified TCR beta CDR3 regions. First-round RT-PCR of the TCR CDR3 relied on the HTBI primer set. TCRdb recomputed calls from the multiplex PCR reads with MiXCR, one row per CDR3 protein. The sample contains some 600,000 distinct CDR3 sequences, approximately 15% of which appear only once. The sequenced sample was blood. All receptors derive from a woman aged 25 to 45 with Graves' hyperthyroidism that later progressed to Graves' ophthalmopathy.

Comment on this clonotype: The conserved phenylalanine or tryptophan is not found at the CDR3 terminus, so this likely reflects a read error. This chain joins TRBV28 and TRBJ1-2, with TRBD1 matching over 10 bases. The CDR3 is 14 amino acids. With V trimmed by 6 bases and J by 5 bases, 6 bases remained unmatched. The germline gives CDR1 MDHEN, CDR2 SYDVKM. The CDR3 loop is CASSLTGGLYGYTS. CDR3 nucleotides: TGTGCCAGCAGCTTGACAGGGGGCCTATATGGCTACACCTCC.

CDR3 amino acids: CASSDGLAGGISYEQYF. CDR3 bases: TGTGCCAGCAGTGACGGACTAGCGGGAGGCATCTCCTACGAGCAGTACTTC. The chain has TRBV6-1 and TRBJ2-7; 14 positions agree with TRBD2. Germline V CDR1 and CDR2: MNHNS, SASEGT. This CDR3 has 17 residues. V lost 3 bases to trimming and J lost 0 bases; unmatched junction nucleotides: 4.

This clonotype was found a few times. The rearrangement uses TRBV20-1 and TRBJ2-4; a weak D match, TRBD2 (6 bases). From germline, CDR1 is DFQATT and CDR2 SNEGSKA (reference sequence). V lost 6 bases and J lost 6, with 27 bases in between. The CDR3 is made up of 17 amino acids. CDR3 nucleotide sequence: TGCAGTGCACTGGATGGGATCTTCGACAGAGCGGGAAACATTCAGTACTTC. The encoded protein is CSALDGIFDRAGNIQYF.

This clonotype is a singleton in its sample. A single base separates this from a much larger clone, so it may be a read error. The rearrangement uses TRBV28 and TRBJ2-5; D is ambiguous. The V and J ends lost 6 bases and 2 bases respectively, with 16 bases between them. This CDR3 is 15 amino acids long. Germline V CDR1 and CDR2: MDHEN, SYDVKM. CDR3 protein: CASRFAPEMQETQYF. CDR3 bases: TGTGCCAGCAGGTTCGCCCCCGAGATGCAAGAGACCCAGTACTTC.

This clonotype was seen ten or more times. This chain connects TRBV20-1 to TRBJ2-1; tentative D call: TRBD2 (6 bases). CDR3 length equals 15 residues. V was shortened by 0 bases and J by 7 bases, with 16 bases between the two germline ends. In germline, CDR1 is DFQATT, CDR2 SNEGSKA (reference sequence). CDR3 in DNA: TGCAGTGCTAGAGATCTTTTGGGGGGTATGAATGAGCAGTTCTTC. The encoded protein is CSARDLLGGMNEQFF.

Many counts were recorded for this clonotype. This chain joins TRBV5-1 and TRBJ2-3; 7 bases match TRBD2. The germline V gene encodes CDR1 SGHRS and CDR2 YFSETQ. V shed 0 bases and J 4 bases; nucleotides not matched to a gene: 8. The length of the CDR3 is 16 residues. The CDR3 DNA follows: TGCGCCAGCAGCTTGGCCACGGGAGGAAGGGCAGATACGCAGTATTTT. This sequence encodes CASSLATGGRADTQYF. Full variable domain (missing parts from reference TRBV5-1 and TRBJ2-3): KAGVTQTPRYLIKTRGQQVTLSCSPISGHRSVSWYQQTPGQGLQFLFEYFSETQRNKGNFPGRFSGRQFSNSRSEMNVSTLELGDSALYLCASSLATGGRADTQYFGPGTRLTVL.

This chain's CDR3 is CASSFYGMNTEAFF. CDR3 bases: TGTGCCAGCAGCTTCTACGGTATGAACACTGAAGCTTTCTTT. The J gene is TRBJ1-1, the V gene TRBV5-6; D is undetermined. The germline V gene has CDR1 SGHDT and CDR2 YYEEEE. This CDR3 is built from 14 residues. V was pared by 2 bases and J by 0 bases, with 8 bases between.

This clonotype was counted ten times or more. The chain recombines TRBV2 with TRBJ1-6; D remains ambiguous. This CDR3 spans 15 amino acids. Trimming cost V 5 bases and J 6 bases, with 14 bases left between them. Germline CDR1 reads SNHLY; CDR2 reads FYNNEI. The CDR3 is CASSPLPDSNSPLHF. CDR3 nucleotides: TGTGCCAGCAGTCCCCTGCCGGATTCTAATTCACCCCTCCACTTT.

This clonotype was counted ten times or more. The rearrangement links TRBV7-8 to TRBJ2-3; 7 bases fit TRBD1. Trimming removed 5 bases from V and 1 base from J; junction bases left unmatched: 6. Germline V CDR1 and CDR2: SGHVS, FQNEAQ. CDR3 length equals 15 residues. The CDR3 sequence: CASSTYRGRTDTQYF. The CDR3 bases are TGTGCCAGCAGCACATACAGGGGCCGCACAGATACGCAGTATTTT.

This clonotype was detected many times. V usage is TRBV12-3 or TRBV12-4 and J usage is TRBJ2-7; D is perhaps TRBD1 (7 bases). The length of the CDR3 is 13 residues. V lost 6 bases, J lost 7 bases, and 16 bases lay in between. Here the CDR3 reads CASSPAGGREQYF. The CDR3 DNA follows: TGTGCCAGCAGCCCGGCAGGGGGGCGGGAGCAGTACTTC.

The table lists this clonotype with many counts. The CDR3 coding sequence is TGTGCCAGCAGTCCGACTAGCGGGGACTCCTACAATGAGCAGTTCTTC. Translating it yields CASSPTSGDSYNEQFF. The V and J genes are TRBV27 and TRBJ2-1; 11 bases line up with TRBD2. The V gene's germline CDR1 is MNHEY and CDR2 SMNVEV (reference sequence). CDR3 length: 16 residues. V gave up 5 bases and J gave up 0 bases; unmatched junction bases: 3.

This clonotype was counted many times. DNA for the CDR3: TGTGCCAGCAGCTTTGACAGGGTGAATCAGCCCCAGCATTTT. Amino acids: CASSFDRVNQPQHF. The chain joins TRBV5-5 to TRBJ1-5; 7 bases are a match to TRBD1. Germline V gene data show CDR1 as SGHKS and CDR2 as YYEKEE (reference sequence). The CDR3 sequence is 14 residues long. Trimming at V came to 2 bases and at J to 4 bases, leaving 3 bases not matched to a gene. Based on the CDR3 plus reference TRBV5-5 and TRBJ1-5, the full variable domain is DAGVTQSPTHLIKTRGQQVTLRCSPISGHKSVSWYQQVLGQGPQFIFQYYEKEERGRGNFPDRFSARQFPNYSSELNVNALLLGDSALYLCASSFDRVNQPQHFGDGTRLSIL.

The chain couples TRBV19 to TRBJ1-6; no firm D call. The CDR3 is 13 residues long. The germline gives CDR1 LNHDA, CDR2 SQIVND (reference sequence). V lost 3 bases and J 6 bases, leaving 6 bases between the germline ends. This chain's CDR3 is CASSIPSNSPLHF. The CDR3 coding sequence is TGTGCCAGTAGTATTCCAAGTAATTCACCCCTCCACTTT. Using reference TRBV19 and TRBJ1-6 for the parts outside the CDR3, the full variable domain is DGGITQSPKYLFRKEGQNVTLSCEQNLNHDAMYWYRQDPGQGLRLIYYSQIVNDFQKGDIAEGYSVSREKKESFPLTVTSAQKNPTAFYLCASSIPSNSPLHFGNGTRLTVT.

Only a few counts were recorded for this clonotype. The rearrangement uses TRBV5-1 and TRBJ2-5, with D perhaps TRBD1 (5 bases). The V end lost 0 bases, the J end lost 4 bases, and 13 bases lay between the germline ends. The CDR3 loop spans 15 amino acids. In germline, CDR1 is SGHRS, CDR2 YFSETQ. The CDR3 DNA reads TGCGCCAGCAGCTTGGCCCCAGGGATGGGAGAGACCCAGTACTTC. Protein sequence: CASSLAPGMGETQYF.

This clonotype was observed at least ten times. The chain uses TRBV12-3 or TRBV12-4 and TRBJ2-1; D uncertain. Between the trimmed V and J ends, which lost 5 bases and 5 bases, there was a span of 10 bases. The CDR3 spans 13 residues. The CDR3 DNA reads TGTGCCAGCAGTCCGGCTAACCACAATGAGCAGTTCTTC. Translating it yields CASSPANHNEQFF.

The rearrangement links TRBV6-6 to TRBJ2-3; D is possibly TRBD1 (6 bases). Trimming cost V 0 bases and J 6 bases, with 10 bases left between them. CDR1 and CDR2 (germline): MNHNY, SVGAGI (reference sequence). This CDR3 has 14 amino acids. The CDR3 region is CASSYSYRADTQYF. DNA of the CDR3: TGTGCCAGCAGTTACTCCTACAGGGCGGATACGCAGTATTTT.

The chain carries TRBV24-1 and TRBJ2-1, with D unclear. The germline V and J ends were trimmed by 3 bases and 4 bases, with 6 bases remaining between them. Germline V gene lookup returns CDR1 KGHDR and CDR2 SFDVKD. This CDR3 is built from 13 residues. The CDR3 reads CATSDPPYNEQFF. The CDR3 DNA reads as TGTGCCACCAGTGATCCCCCTTACAATGAGCAGTTCTTC.

This clonotype occurred a few times. The chain joins TRBV19 to TRBJ2-1; 7 bases line up with TRBD1. The CDR3 spans 17 residues. Germline V gene sequence: CDR1 LNHDA, CDR2 SQIVND (reference sequence). Unmatched junction bases numbered 12, after V lost 7 bases and J lost 0 bases. CDR3 sequence reads: CASTPETGWSSYNEQFF. CDR3 nucleotide sequence: TGTGCCAGTACTCCCGAGACAGGGTGGAGCTCCTACAATGAGCAGTTCTTC.

This clonotype was found many times. The J gene is TRBJ1-5, the V gene TRBV12-3 or TRBV12-4, with D perhaps TRBD1 (5 bases). Trimming cost V 7 bases and J 1 base, with 11 bases left between them. This CDR3 is 14 amino acids long. The CDR3 region is CASTDRLSNQPQHF. CDR3 sequence (DNA): TGTGCCAGCACCGACAGATTGAGCAATCAGCCCCAGCATTTT.

This clonotype has at least ten counts. V and J are TRBV29-1 and TRBJ2-3; tentatively, D is TRBD2 (5 bases). CDR1 is SQVTM and CDR2 is ANQGSEA in the germline V gene. The V end lost 3 bases, the J end lost 8 bases, and 15 bases lay between the germline ends. This CDR3 is 13 amino acids long. The DNA of the CDR3 is TGCAGCGTTGAGACCACCGGCGGAGGTACGCAGTATTTT. Translating it yields CSVETTGGGTQYF.

This clonotype was seen a few times. The chain combines TRBV6-2 or TRBV6-3 with TRBJ2-7; D call uncertain. Deletions cut 0 bases from V and 2 bases from J, with 11 bases between. The CDR3 has 15 amino acids. The germline V gene has CDR1 MNHEY and CDR2 SVGEGT. CDR3 in amino acids: CASSYSIGIPYEQYF. The DNA for the CDR3 is TGTGCCAGCAGTTACTCGATAGGGATTCCCTACGAGCAGTACTTC.

This clonotype was recorded a few times. A much larger clone is a single base away; this may be a read error. This sequence joins TRBV9 and TRBJ1-1; D uncertain. This CDR3 is 12 amino acids long. Germline V lookup: CDR1 SGDLS, CDR2 YYNGEE. V was clipped by 4 bases and J by 1 base, with 5 bases between them. The CDR3, as DNA: TGTGCCAGCAGCCCTTGGAACACTGAAGCTTTCTTT. Encoded protein: CASSPWNTEAFF.

This clonotype has just a few counts. The V gene is TRBV19, the J gene TRBJ1-5, with a possible D match to TRBD1 (5 bases). Per the germline V gene, CDR1 is LNHDA and CDR2 is SQIVND (reference sequence). V was cut by 6 bases and J by 3 bases, with 12 bases left in between. The CDR3 loop spans 14 amino acids. The CDR3 DNA follows: TGTGCCAGTAGCCCCGCGGGGGACAATCAGCCCCAGCATTTT. It encodes CASSPAGDNQPQHF.

V is TRBV7-3 and J is TRBJ2-7, with D tentatively TRBD1 (7 bases). The CDR3 runs 15 residues. Germline V gene sequence: CDR1 SGHTA, CDR2 FQGTGA. The V end lost 2 bases, the J end lost 4 bases, and 15 bases lay between the germline ends. DNA for the CDR3: TGTGCCAGCAGCTTACTTCCAGGGGGGATATACGAGCAGTACTTC. It translates to CASSLLPGGIYEQYF. The full variable domain, its missing parts supplied by reference TRBV7-3 and TRBJ2-7, is GAGVSQTPSNKVTEKGKYVELRCDPISGHTALYWYRQSLGQGPEFLIYFQGTGAADDSGLPNDRFFAVRPEGSVSTLKIQRTERGDSAVYLCASSLLPGGIYEQYFGPGTRLTVT.

V usage is TRBV30 and J usage is TRBJ1-6; 9 nucleotides line up with TRBD1. Germline trimming cut 3 bases from V and 13 bases from J; bases unmatched to any gene: 13. CDR1 and CDR2 (germline): GTSNPN, SVGIG (reference sequence). The CDR3 contains 15 residues. CDR3 protein: CAWSQTGTGSPPLHF. Written as DNA, the CDR3 is TGTGCCTGGAGCCAAACCGGGACAGGGAGCCCCCCCCTCCACTTT. Full variable domain (outside the CDR3, taken from reference TRBV30 and TRBJ1-6): SQTIHQWPATLVQPVGSPLSLECTVEGTSNPNLYWYRQAAGRGLQLLFYSVGIGQISSEVPQNLSASRPQDRQFILSSKKLLLSDSGFYLCAWSQTGTGSPPLHFGNGTRLTVT.

This clonotype was counted many times. The rearrangement links TRBV12-5 to TRBJ2-3; 9 bases agree with TRBD2. V was clipped by 0 bases and J by 3 bases; unmatched bases: 7. The CDR3 has 17 amino acids. CDR1 and CDR2 from the germline V gene are LGHNT and FRNRAP. This CDR3 is CASGLVLGGRETDTQYF. Here the CDR3 DNA reads TGTGCTAGTGGTTTGGTACTCGGCGGGAGGGAGACAGATACGCAGTATTTT.

The CDR3 reads CASTNVANRIGELFF. The CDR3 DNA reads TGTGCCAGCACCAACGTGGCTAATCGGATCGGGGAGCTGTTTTTT. This sequence joins TRBV7-9 and TRBJ2-2; the D is unclear. This CDR3 has 15 residues. V lost 7 bases and J lost 7, with 19 bases in between. The germline V gene has CDR1 SEHNR and CDR2 FQNEAQ (reference sequence).

This clonotype was found many times. This sequence joins TRBV12-3 or TRBV12-4 and TRBJ2-6; D is possibly TRBD1 or TRBD2 (6 bases each). The length of the CDR3 is 19 residues. The V end was cut by 2 bases, the J end by 4 bases, with 21 bases between. The CDR3 loop reads CASSLNGGASHSGANVLTF. For the CDR3, the DNA is TGTGCCAGCAGTTTAAACGGGGGCGCGTCCCATTCGGGGGCCAACGTCCTGACTTTC.

In its sample, this clonotype was seen many times. J is TRBJ1-5 and V is TRBV9; TRBD1 might be the D (5 bases). V lost 0 bases and J lost 7, with 8 bases in between. The CDR3 is 13 amino acids. From germline, CDR1 is SGDLS and CDR2 YYNGEE. CDR3 protein: CASSVEGWQPQHF. CDR3 DNA sequence: TGTGCCAGCAGCGTAGAGGGGTGGCAGCCCCAGCATTTT.

A few counts support this clonotype. This chain joins TRBV10-3 and TRBJ2-5, with D possibly TRBD2 on 6 matching bases. Trimming took off 2 bases at V and 2 bases at J, with 9 bases between the two ends. CDR1 and CDR2 (germline): ENHRY, SYGVKD. The CDR3 consists of 14 residues. The CDR3 nucleotides are TGTGCCATCAGTGAGAAAAGCGGGCAAGAGACCCAGTACTTC. As protein: CAISEKSGQETQYF.

This clonotype was picked up many times. The chain carries TRBV12-5 and TRBJ2-1; TRBD2 matches 8 bases. There are 16 residues in the CDR3. Losses at the gene ends were 7 bases for V and 4 bases for J; bases not matched to a gene: 12. Germline loops: CDR1 LGHNT, CDR2 FRNRAP. The CDR3: CASAPPAGGGYNEQFF. The CDR3 nucleotides read TGTGCTAGTGCCCCCCCCGCGGGGGGAGGTTACAATGAGCAGTTCTTC.

For this clonotype: A much larger clone differs from this one at a single base, so this may be a read error. Because the CDR3 is missing its conserved closing phenylalanine or tryptophan, this is likely a read error. The V gene is TRBV15, the J gene TRBJ2-7; D may be TRBD2 (6 bases). Germline CDR1 LNHNV, CDR2 YYDKDF (reference sequence). This CDR3 spans 13 amino acids. With 5 bases removed from V and 1 base from J, the gap between germline ends came to 9 bases. The CDR3 sequence: CATSSRESYEQYL. As DNA, the CDR3 is TGTGCCACCAGCTCCCGGGAGTCCTACGAGCAGTACCTC.